This T cell receptor (beta chain) was recovered during a study of T-cell memory formation after mild COVID-19. Study-level results: A second wave expanding day 15 to 37 was CD4+-biased; contracting clones were balanced.

Germline loops: CDR1 LGHNA, CDR2 YSLEER. The CDR3 loop spans 17 amino acids. Trimming pared 3 bases from V and 7 bases from J, leaving 22 bases between. This clonotype has ten or more counts. Antigen unknown. TCRdb re-analysed the 5' RACE reads in MiXCR, keeping a single row per CDR3 protein. The sample has 550,000 to 650,000 distinct CDR3 sequences, roughly 17% seen once; the top ten hold roughly 8.2%. V gene TRBV4-3 combines with J gene TRBJ2-1, with D perhaps matching TRBD2 (6 bases). The TCR comes from an adult woman who had mild COVID-19 (a few samples of this study predate the infection). Cell type and time point are not known. The sample consisted of PBMCs or a T cell subset sorted from them (not recorded which). The CDR3 here is CASSQEGPGLIGNEQFF. The CDR3 bases are TGCGCCAGCAGCCAGGAGGGCCCGGGACTGATAGGGAATGAGCAGTTCTTC.